Below, 22 T cell receptor beta chains from the same sample are listed, as sequenced in a study of cytomegalovirus exposure and HLA in healthy donors. The primer mix had 60 Vbeta and 13 Jbeta primers. Some clones are missing from TCRdb's copy, which holds only in-frame ones; the method was immunoSEQ multiplex PCR. This sample has around 190,000 clones, with more than 70% found just once. Sequencing was done on a sample of PBMCs. The source of these receptors is a man aged 25-40 years in good health and CMV-seropositive.

This clone was counted only a few times. J is TRBJ2-5 and V is TRBV18, with TRBD1 matching 12 bases. Germline V gene sequence: CDR1 KGHSH, CDR2 LQKENI. The CDR3 spans 14 residues. The V segment lost 9 bases and the J segment 5 bases; nucleotides outside the gene matches: 7. CDR3 sequence reads: CASTGQGAGETQYF. CDR3 coding DNA: TGTGCCAGTACGGGACAGGGGGCTGGCGAGACCCAGTACTTC.

The chain links TRBV7-3 to TRBJ2-1; the match to TRBD2 covers 12 bases. Germline V gene lookup returns CDR1 SGHTA and CDR2 FQGTGA. The CDR3 sequence is 15 residues long. J gave up 9 bases and V 5 bases, and 8 bases lay outside the gene matches. The CDR3 loop reads CASSQLAGGKSEQFF. CDR3 DNA sequence: TGTGCCAGCAGCCAGCTAGCGGGGGGGAAAAGTGAGCAGTTCTTC.

The sample holds a few counts of this clone. This chain connects TRBV5-1 to TRBJ1-2, with D tentatively TRBD1 (5 bases). Trimming cost V 4 bases and J 1 base, with 8 bases left between them. This CDR3 is 13 amino acids long. CDR1 and CDR2 (germline): SGHRS, YFSETQ. The CDR3 DNA reads TGCGCCAGCAGCGCGACAGTTAACTATGGCTACACCTTC. This translates into CASSATVNYGYTF. Variable domain in full (rest from reference TRBV5-1 and TRBJ1-2): KAGVTQTPRYLIKTRGQQVTLSCSPISGHRSVSWYQQTPGQGLQFLFEYFSETQRNKGNFPGRFSGRQFSNSRSEMNVSTLELGDSALYLCASSATVNYGYTFGSGTRLTVV.

V gene TRBV30 combines with J gene TRBJ1-5, with 9 bases aligning to TRBD1. CDR3 size: 14 residues. Trimming cost V 2 bases and J 9 bases; bases outside gene matches: 8. The germline gives CDR1 GTSNPN, CDR2 SVGIG (reference sequence). CDR3 nucleotides: TGTGCCTGGAGTAGGGACAGGGACATGGGGCCCCAGCATTTT. The encoded protein is CAWSRDRDMGPQHF.

Concerning this clone: At one boundary the junction diverges from the germline segment, which might be a read error. The same CDR3 can be traced to other DNA sequences in this sample. The rearrangement uses TRBV27 and TRBJ1-1; no clear D. Per germline, CDR1 MNHEY and CDR2 SMNVEV (reference sequence). The CDR3 is 12 amino acids. The CDR3 DNA reads TGTGCTAGCAGTTCGCCGGGGAGGGAAGCTTTCTTT. Translation gives CASSSPGREAFF.

The rearrangement joins TRBV6-5 to TRBJ1-2; no clear D. The CDR3 spans 13 residues. V was cut by 5 bases and J by 4 bases, with 11 bases left in between. Looked up from germline, CDR1 is MNHEY and CDR2 is SVGAGI. In DNA form, the CDR3 reads TGTGCCAGCAGTGAATTGTCGGGCTATGGCTACACCTTC. Translating it yields CASSELSGYGYTF.

This clone was seen a single time. V gene TRBV9 combines with J gene TRBJ2-2; 9 bases match TRBD2. The CDR3 sequence is 16 residues long. With 0 bases clipped from V and 4 bases from J, the junction kept 4 bases outside the gene matches. Germline V CDR1 and CDR2: SGDLS, YYNGEE. This chain's CDR3 is CASSVGASGTTGELFF. CDR3 bases: TGTGCCAGCAGCGTAGGGGCTAGCGGGACCACCGGGGAGCTGTTTTTT.

The chain is built from TRBV15 and TRBJ2-7; D uncertain. Germline loops: CDR1 LNHNV, CDR2 YYDKDF (reference sequence). V was pared by 0 bases and J by 2 bases, with 14 bases between. The CDR3 is 16 residues long. DNA for the CDR3: TGTGCCACCAGCAGAGATTGGGTTAGCAGCCCCTACGAGCAGTACTTC. Its translation is CATSRDWVSSPYEQYF.

The CDR3 coding sequence is TGTGCCAGCAGTGTAGCGGGAGGGCTCGAGCAGTACTTC. Its protein product is CASSVAGGLEQYF. V and J are TRBV6-1 and TRBJ2-7, with TRBD2 matching 11 bases. The germline V gene has CDR1 MNHNS and CDR2 SASEGT. J lost 6 bases, V lost 4 bases, and 2 bases had no gene match. This CDR3 comprises 13 residues.

This clone showed up just a few times. At one end the junction does not follow the germline gene, possibly because of a read error. The V gene is TRBV7-9, the J gene TRBJ1-4; unclear D gene. CDR3 length equals 15 residues. Germline CDR1 is SEHNR and CDR2 is FQNEAQ (reference sequence). CDR3 sequence (DNA): TGTTCCAGCAGCTTAGGACGGGGATTGGGCGAAAAACTGTTTTTT. Translation gives CSSSLGRGLGEKLFF.

CDR3 in DNA: TGCGCCAGCAGCCCTCGGACAGGCACAGATACGCAGTATTTT. Amino acids: CASSPRTGTDTQYF. The chain employs TRBV5-1 and TRBJ2-3, with D perhaps matching TRBD1 (6 bases). This CDR3 has 14 residues. Germline CDR1 and CDR2: SGHRS and YFSETQ. V was trimmed by 4 bases and J by 1 base, leaving 10 bases between them.

This rearrangement joins TRBV9 to TRBJ1-1; D unresolved. The CDR3 contains 16 residues. Germline V gene sequence: CDR1 SGDLS, CDR2 YYNGEE. The ends were cut back, 3 bases at V and 2 bases at J, with 17 bases in the middle. The CDR3 protein is CASSAPGHYSNTEAFF. CDR3 bases: TGTGCCAGCAGCGCCCCGGGTCATTACTCTAACACTGAAGCTTTCTTT.

The chain has TRBV2 and TRBJ1-5; 9 bases align to TRBD1. This CDR3 contains 16 residues. The J segment lost 0 bases and the V segment lost 5 bases, leaving 5 bases of the junction unmatched. From germline, CDR1 is SNHLY and CDR2 FYNNEI. In DNA form, the CDR3 reads TGTGCCAGCAGTAGGACAGGGGATGGTAGCAATCAGCCCCAGCATTTT. It specifies CASSRTGDGSNQPQHF. The full variable domain, its missing parts supplied by reference TRBV2 and TRBJ1-5, is EPEVTQTPSHQVTQMGQEVILRCVPISNHLYFYWYRQILGQKVEFLVSFYNNEISEKSEIFDDQFSVERPDGSNFTLKIRSTKLEDSAMYFCASSRTGDGSNQPQHFGDGTRLSIL.

The CDR3 DNA follows: TGCGCCAGCAGCTTTCAGCCGCCCGGTAACCTAGCCTACGAGCAGTACTTC. This encodes CASSFQPPGNLAYEQYF. The chain carries TRBV5-1 and TRBJ2-7; unclear D gene. V was trimmed by 2 bases and J by 2 bases, leaving 20 bases between them. The CDR3 sequence is 17 residues long. CDR1 SGHRS and CDR2 YFSETQ come from the germline V gene.

Notes on this clone: The junction and the germline gene differ at one end; a read error may be behind it. The J gene is TRBJ1-2, the V gene TRBV6-1; D unclear. CDR3 size: 11 residues. CDR1 is MNHNS and CDR2 is SASEGT in the germline V gene. CDR3 coding DNA: TGTGCCAGCAGTGAAGGGAGGGCCAATGCCTTC. This encodes CASSEGRANAF.

This chain connects TRBV18 to TRBJ1-1, with a tentative D call TRBD1 (5 bases). Trimming pared 1 base from V and 0 bases from J, leaving 12 bases between. The CDR3 has 16 residues. Germline assignment: CDR1 KGHSH and CDR2 LQKENI. This chain's CDR3 is CASSPRTIGMNTEAFF. CDR3 DNA: TGTGCCAGCTCACCACGGACAATAGGGATGAACACTGAAGCTTTCTTT. The whole variable domain, remainder taken from reference TRBV18 and TRBJ1-1, is NAGVMQNPRHLVRRRGQEARLRCSPMKGHSHVYWYRQLPEEGLKFMVYLQKENIIDESGMPKERFSAEFPKEGPSILRIQQVVRGDSAAYFCASSPRTIGMNTEAFFGQGTRLTVV.

This chain connects TRBV7-9 to TRBJ2-3; 12 bases align to TRBD2. V dropped 4 bases and J dropped 7; count of bases not matched to a gene: 9. The V gene's germline CDR1 is SEHNR and CDR2 FQNEAQ (reference sequence). This CDR3 has 16 residues. The CDR3 DNA follows: TGTGCCAGCAGCTATCCCCTAGCGGGAGGGCCGCATACGCAGTATTTT. Encoded protein: CASSYPLAGGPHTQYF.

The chain joins TRBV5-4 to TRBJ1-2, with D possibly being TRBD1 (6 bases). Germline V gives CDR1 SGHNT, CDR2 YYREEE (reference sequence). The ends were cut back, 4 bases at V and 8 bases at J, with 18 bases in the middle. This CDR3 has 14 residues. Here the CDR3 DNA reads TGTGCCAGCAGCACCGGACAGAGGTCTAAGGGCTACACCTTC. It translates to CASSTGQRSKGYTF.

In this sample, this clone turned up a few times. DNA for the CDR3: TGTGCCTCTCCCACGAGGATTTCCGGGGAGCTGTTTTTT. Amino acid sequence: CASPTRISGELFF. The rearrangement joins TRBV30 to TRBJ2-2; D unresolved. V was trimmed by 7 bases and J by 6 bases, leaving 15 bases between them. The CDR3 contains 13 residues. Per germline, CDR1 GTSNPN and CDR2 SVGIG (reference sequence).

This sequence joins TRBV11-2 and TRBJ2-1; 7 bases match TRBD2. CDR3 length: 16 amino acids. Germline V CDR1 and CDR2: SGHAT, FQNNGV. The V gene end was trimmed by 1 base and the J gene end by 7 bases; junction bases not matched to a gene: 10. CDR3 DNA sequence: TGTGCCAGCAGCTTAGGGCGCGGGGGTAACCTAAATGAGCAGTTCTTC. Its translation: CASSLGRGGNLNEQFF.

This clone was seen only a few times. The V and J genes are TRBV7-2 and TRBJ2-4, with D hard to call. The CDR3 covers 14 residues. Germline V gives CDR1 SGHTA, CDR2 FQGNSA. Trimming pared 4 bases from V and 3 bases from J, leaving 10 bases between. The CDR3 region has the DNA TGTGCCAGCAGCTCTACCTCTGGCAAAAACATTCAGTACTTC. This sequence encodes CASSSTSGKNIQYF.

The chain's CDR3 is CAINRQGAAHEQYF. CDR3 DNA sequence: TGTGCCATCAACCGACAGGGGGCGGCCCACGAGCAGTACTTC. The rearrangement joins TRBV10-3 to TRBJ2-7, with 10 bases identical to TRBD1. The germline gives CDR1 ENHRY, CDR2 SYGVKD. V gave up 7 bases and J gave up 5 bases; unmatched junction bases: 8. The CDR3 contains 14 residues.